The entry below describes one T cell receptor (beta chain). CDR1 and CDR2 (germline): SEHNR, FQNEAQ (reference sequence). The J segment lost 5 bases and the V segment lost 5 bases, leaving 10 bases of the junction unmatched. CDR3 length equals 15 residues. These data are taken from a study of T cell repertoires in ileal Crohn's disease. On the study more broadly: Surgery for a complication: stricturing in roughly 60%, penetrating in around 39%.

TCRB immunosequencing input was 400 to 650 nanograms of biopsy DNA per sample. Here immunoSEQ multiplex PCR was the method, and the copy in TCRdb shows in-frame clones only, minus some. The table shows roughly 29,000 clones, with around 77% occurring only once. The TCR sequence derives from an adult with Crohn's disease. The V and J genes are TRBV7-9 and TRBJ2-5; 8 bases map to TRBD1. The specimen was ileal tissue. CDR3 residues: CASSPGQGVDETQYF. The CDR3 DNA follows: TGTGCCAGCAGCCCAGGACAGGGTGTGGACGAGACCCAGTACTTC.